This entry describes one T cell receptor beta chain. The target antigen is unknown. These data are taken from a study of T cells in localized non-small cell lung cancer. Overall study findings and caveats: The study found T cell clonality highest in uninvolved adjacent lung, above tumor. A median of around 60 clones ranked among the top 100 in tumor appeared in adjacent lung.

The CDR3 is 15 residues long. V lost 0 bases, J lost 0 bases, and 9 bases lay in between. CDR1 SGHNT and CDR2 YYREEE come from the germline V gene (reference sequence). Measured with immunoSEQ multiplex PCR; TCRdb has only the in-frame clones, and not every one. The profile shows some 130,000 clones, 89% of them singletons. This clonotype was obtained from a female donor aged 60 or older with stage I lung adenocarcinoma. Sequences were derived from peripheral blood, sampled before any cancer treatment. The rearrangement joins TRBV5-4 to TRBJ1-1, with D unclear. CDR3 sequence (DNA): TGTGCCAGCAGCTTGGCCGCGGAGTTGAACACTGAAGCTTTCTTT. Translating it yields CASSLAAELNTEAFF.